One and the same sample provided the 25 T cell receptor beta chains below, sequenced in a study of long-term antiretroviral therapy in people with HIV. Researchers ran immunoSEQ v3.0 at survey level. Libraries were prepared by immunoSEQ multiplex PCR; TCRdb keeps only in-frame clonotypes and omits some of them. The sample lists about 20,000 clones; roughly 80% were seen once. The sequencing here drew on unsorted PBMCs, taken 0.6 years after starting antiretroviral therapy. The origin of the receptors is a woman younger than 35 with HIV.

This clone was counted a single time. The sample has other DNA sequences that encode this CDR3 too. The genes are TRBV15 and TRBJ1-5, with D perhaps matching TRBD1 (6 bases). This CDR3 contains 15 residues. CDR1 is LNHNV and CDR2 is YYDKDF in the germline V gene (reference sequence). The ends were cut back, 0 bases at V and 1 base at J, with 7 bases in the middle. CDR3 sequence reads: CATSRDRGSNQPQHF. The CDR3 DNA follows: TGTGCCACCAGCAGAGATAGGGGGAGCAATCAGCCCCAGCATTTT.

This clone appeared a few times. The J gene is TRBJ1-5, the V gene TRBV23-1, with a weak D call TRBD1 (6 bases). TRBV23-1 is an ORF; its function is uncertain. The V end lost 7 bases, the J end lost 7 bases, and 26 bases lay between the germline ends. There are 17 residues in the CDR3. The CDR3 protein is CASIWREGERFHQPQHF. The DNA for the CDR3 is TGCGCCAGCATCTGGCGGGAGGGGGAAAGGTTCCACCAGCCCCAGCATTTT.

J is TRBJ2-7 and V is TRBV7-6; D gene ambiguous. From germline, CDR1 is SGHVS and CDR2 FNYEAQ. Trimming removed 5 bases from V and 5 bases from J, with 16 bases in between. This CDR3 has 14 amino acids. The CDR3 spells CASSPFDWQNEQYF. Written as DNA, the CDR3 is TGTGCCAGCAGCCCCTTCGATTGGCAAAACGAGCAGTACTTC. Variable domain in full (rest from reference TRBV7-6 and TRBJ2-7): GAGVSQSPRYKVTKRGQDVALRCDPISGHVSLYWYRQALGQGPEFLTYFNYEAQQDKSGLPNDRFSAERPEGSISTLTIQRTEQRDSAMYRCASSPFDWQNEQYFGPGTRLTVT.

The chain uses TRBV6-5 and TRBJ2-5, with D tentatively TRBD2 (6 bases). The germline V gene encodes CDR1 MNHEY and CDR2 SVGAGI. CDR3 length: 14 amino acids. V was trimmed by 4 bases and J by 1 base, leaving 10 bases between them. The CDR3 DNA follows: TGTGCCAGCAGTTCACGGGACTTCCAAGAGACCCAGTACTTC. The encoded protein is CASSSRDFQETQYF.

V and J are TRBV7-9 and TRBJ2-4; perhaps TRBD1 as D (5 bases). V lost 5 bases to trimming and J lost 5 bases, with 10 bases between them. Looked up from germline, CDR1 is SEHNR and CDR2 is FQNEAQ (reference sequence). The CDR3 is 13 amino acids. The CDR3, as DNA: TGTGCCAGCAGCCCCCCGACAGAAAACATTCAGTACTTC. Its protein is CASSPPTENIQYF.

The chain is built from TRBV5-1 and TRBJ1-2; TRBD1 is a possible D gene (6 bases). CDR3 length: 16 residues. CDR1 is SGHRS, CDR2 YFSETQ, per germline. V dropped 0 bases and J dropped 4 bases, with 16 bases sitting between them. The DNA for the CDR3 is TGCGCCAGCAGCTTGGGGGCTCCGACAGGAGGCTATGGCTACACCTTC. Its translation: CASSLGAPTGGYGYTF.

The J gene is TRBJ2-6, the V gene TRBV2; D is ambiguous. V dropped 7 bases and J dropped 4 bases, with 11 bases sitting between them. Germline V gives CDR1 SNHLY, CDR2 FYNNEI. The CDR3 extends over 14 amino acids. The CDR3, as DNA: TGTGCCAGCACCCTAGGACCGGGGGCCAACGTCCTGACTTTC. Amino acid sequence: CASTLGPGANVLTF. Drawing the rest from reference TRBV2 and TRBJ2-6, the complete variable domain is EPEVTQTPSHQVTQMGQEVILRCVPISNHLYFYWYRQILGQKVEFLVSFYNNEISEKSEIFDDQFSVERPDGSNFTLKIRSTKLEDSAMYFCASTLGPGANVLTFGAGSRLTVL.

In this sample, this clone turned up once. CDR3 residues: CASSLAASGSPYEQYF. The CDR3 nucleotides read TGTGCCAGCAGTTTAGCTGCTAGCGGGAGCCCCTACGAGCAGTACTTC. The chain joins TRBV27 to TRBJ2-7; 10 bases align to TRBD2. The CDR3 length is 16 residues. The germline CDR1 and CDR2 sequences are MNHEY and SMNVEV (reference sequence). The V segment lost 2 bases and the J segment 2 bases; nucleotides outside the gene matches: 6.

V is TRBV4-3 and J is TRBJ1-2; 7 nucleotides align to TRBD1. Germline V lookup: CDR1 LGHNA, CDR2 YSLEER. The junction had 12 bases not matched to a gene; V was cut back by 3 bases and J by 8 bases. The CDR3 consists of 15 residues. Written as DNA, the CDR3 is TGCGCCAGCAGCCAGAGGGGACAGTTTTTGGGGGGCTACACCTTC. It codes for CASSQRGQFLGGYTF.

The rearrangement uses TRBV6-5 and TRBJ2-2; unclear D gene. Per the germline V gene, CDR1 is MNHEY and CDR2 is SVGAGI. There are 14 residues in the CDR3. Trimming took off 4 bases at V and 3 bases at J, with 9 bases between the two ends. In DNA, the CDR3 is TGTGCCAGCAGTTTCGGGTCGTACACCGGGGAGCTGTTTTTT. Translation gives CASSFGSYTGELFF.

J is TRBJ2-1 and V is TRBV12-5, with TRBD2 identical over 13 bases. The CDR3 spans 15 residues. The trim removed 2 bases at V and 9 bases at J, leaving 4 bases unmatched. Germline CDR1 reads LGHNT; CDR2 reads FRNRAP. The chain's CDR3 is CASGLTSGGASEQFF. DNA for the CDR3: TGTGCTAGTGGTTTGACTAGCGGGGGGGCCTCTGAGCAGTTCTTC.

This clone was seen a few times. CDR3 residues: CSVTSGRANEQFF. DNA of the CDR3: TGCAGCGTGACTAGCGGGAGGGCCAATGAGCAGTTCTTC. This chain connects TRBV29-1 to TRBJ2-1; 14 nucleotides align to TRBD2. Germline CDR1 and CDR2: SQVTM and ANQGSEA. This CDR3 region has 13 residues. The trim removed 6 bases at V and 6 bases at J, leaving 1 base unmatched.

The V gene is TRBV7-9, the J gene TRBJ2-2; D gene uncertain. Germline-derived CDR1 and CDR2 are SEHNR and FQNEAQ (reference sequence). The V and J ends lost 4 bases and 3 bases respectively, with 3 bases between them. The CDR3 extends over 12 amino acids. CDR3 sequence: CASSSHTGELFF. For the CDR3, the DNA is TGTGCCAGCAGCTCTCACACCGGGGAGCTGTTTTTT.

DNA for the CDR3: TGTGCCAGCAGTAACAGGGGGCGGGGTACTGAAGCTTTCTTT. Translating it yields CASSNRGRGTEAFF. This sequence joins TRBV6-5 and TRBJ1-1; 9 bases are shared with TRBD1. The ends lost 5 bases at V and 5 bases at J; junction bases unmatched: 6. The CDR3 runs 14 residues. The germline V gene encodes CDR1 MNHEY and CDR2 SVGAGI.

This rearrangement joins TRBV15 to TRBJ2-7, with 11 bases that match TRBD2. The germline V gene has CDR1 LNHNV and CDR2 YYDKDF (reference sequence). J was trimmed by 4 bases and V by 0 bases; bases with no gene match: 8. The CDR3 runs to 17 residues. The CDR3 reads CATSRDLLAGVFYEQYF. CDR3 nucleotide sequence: TGTGCCACCAGCAGAGATCTACTAGCGGGAGTTTTTTACGAGCAGTACTTC.

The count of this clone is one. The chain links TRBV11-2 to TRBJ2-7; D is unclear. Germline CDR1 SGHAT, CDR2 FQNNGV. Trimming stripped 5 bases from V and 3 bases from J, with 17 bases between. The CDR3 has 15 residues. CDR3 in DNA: TGTGCCAGCAGCCCCATGGGTCGGACCCTCTACGAGCAGTACTTC. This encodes CASSPMGRTLYEQYF.

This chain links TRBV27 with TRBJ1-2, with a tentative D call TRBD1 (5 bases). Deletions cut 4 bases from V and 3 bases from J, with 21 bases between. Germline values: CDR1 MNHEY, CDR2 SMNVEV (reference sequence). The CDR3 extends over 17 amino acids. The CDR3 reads CASSYSGRTGGYYGYTF. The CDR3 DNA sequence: TGTGCCAGCAGTTATTCGGGCAGGACGGGGGGATACTATGGCTACACCTTC.

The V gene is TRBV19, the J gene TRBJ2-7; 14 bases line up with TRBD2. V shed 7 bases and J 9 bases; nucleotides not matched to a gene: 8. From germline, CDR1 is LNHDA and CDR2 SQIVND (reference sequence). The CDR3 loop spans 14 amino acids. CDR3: CASTETSGRAVQYF. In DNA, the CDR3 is TGTGCCAGTACAGAGACTAGCGGGAGGGCCGTGCAGTACTTC.

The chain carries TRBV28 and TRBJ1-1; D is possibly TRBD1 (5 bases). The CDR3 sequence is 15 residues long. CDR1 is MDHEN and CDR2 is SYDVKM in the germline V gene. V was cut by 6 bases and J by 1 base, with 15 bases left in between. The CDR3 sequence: CASSKSRQPNTEAFF. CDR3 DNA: TGTGCCAGCAGCAAAAGCAGACAGCCGAACACTGAAGCTTTCTTT.

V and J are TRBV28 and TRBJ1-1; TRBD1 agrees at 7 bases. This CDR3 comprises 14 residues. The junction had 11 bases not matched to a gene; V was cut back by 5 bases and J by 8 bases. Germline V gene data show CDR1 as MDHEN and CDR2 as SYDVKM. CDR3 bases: TGTGCCAGCAGTGCTCGGACAGGATGGACGGAAGCTTTCTTT. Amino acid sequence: CASSARTGWTEAFF. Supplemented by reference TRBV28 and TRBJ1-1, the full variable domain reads DVKVTQSSRYLVKRTGEKVFLECVQDMDHENMFWYRQDPGLGLRLIYFSYDVKMKEKGDIPEGYSVSREKKERFSLILESASTNQTSMYLCASSARTGWTEAFFGQGTRLTVV.

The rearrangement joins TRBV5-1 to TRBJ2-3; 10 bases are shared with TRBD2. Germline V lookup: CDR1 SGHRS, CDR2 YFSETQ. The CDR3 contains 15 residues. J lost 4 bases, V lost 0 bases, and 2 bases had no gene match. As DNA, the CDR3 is TGCGCCAGCAGCTTGGGCCTAGCGGGAGCAGATACGCAGTATTTT. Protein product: CASSLGLAGADTQYF.

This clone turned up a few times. The CDR3: CASSFWGNTEAFF. CDR3 nucleotides: TGTGCCAGCAGCTTTTGGGGGAACACTGAAGCTTTCTTT. This chain uses TRBV7-2 with TRBJ1-1, with D unclear. The CDR3 loop spans 13 amino acids. CDR1 and CDR2 (germline): SGHTA, FQGNSA. The ends were cut back, 3 bases at V and 1 base at J, with 6 bases in the middle.

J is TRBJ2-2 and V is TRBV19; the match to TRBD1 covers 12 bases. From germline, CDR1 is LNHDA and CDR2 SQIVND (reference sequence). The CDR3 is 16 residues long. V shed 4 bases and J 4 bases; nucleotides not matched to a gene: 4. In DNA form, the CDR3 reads TGTGCCAGTAGTACTGGGACAGGGGGCTTCACCGGGGAGCTGTTTTTT. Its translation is CASSTGTGGFTGELFF.

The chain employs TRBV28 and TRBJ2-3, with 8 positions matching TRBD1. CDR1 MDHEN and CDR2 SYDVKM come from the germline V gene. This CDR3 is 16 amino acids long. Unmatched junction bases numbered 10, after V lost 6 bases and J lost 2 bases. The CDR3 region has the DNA TGTGCCAGCAGGGCCAGGGGGCTAATATTCACAGATACGCAGTATTTT. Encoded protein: CASRARGLIFTDTQYF.

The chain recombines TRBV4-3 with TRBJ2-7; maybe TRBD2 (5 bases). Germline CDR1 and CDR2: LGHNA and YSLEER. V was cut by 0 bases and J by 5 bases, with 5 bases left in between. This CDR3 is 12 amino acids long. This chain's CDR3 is CASSQDSDEQYF. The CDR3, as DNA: TGCGCCAGCAGCCAAGATAGCGACGAGCAGTACTTC.